This passage covers 32 T cell receptor beta chains from one sample sequenced in a study of blood T cell repertoires in COVID-19. Only in-frame clones appear in the TCRdb table, and some are missing; sequencing was by immunoSEQ multiplex PCR. The table has 87,000 or so clones, 80% to 90% seen once. The specimen was peripheral blood. These receptors originate from a human donor with acute or convalescent COVID-19. The donor label of this sample is uncertain.

The chain has TRBV7-8 and TRBJ1-1, with D uncertain. The CDR3 runs to 14 residues. Trimming cost V 5 bases and J 0 bases, with 10 bases left between them. Germline V gene data show CDR1 as SGHVS and CDR2 as FQNEAQ. The CDR3 spells CASSPLTMNTEAFF. As DNA, the CDR3 is TGTGCCAGCAGCCCCTTGACAATGAACACTGAAGCTTTCTTT.

The chain joins TRBV18 to TRBJ1-2; 8 bases are a match to TRBD1. Germline CDR1 is KGHSH and CDR2 is LQKENI. Trimming cost V 2 bases and J 4 bases; bases outside gene matches: 3. The length of the CDR3 is 14 residues. The CDR3 coding sequence is TGTGCCAGCTCACCAGACAGGGGATCCTATGGCTACACCTTC. It translates to CASSPDRGSYGYTF.

The chain links TRBV3-1 (or the pseudogene TRBV3-2) to TRBJ1-2; the match to TRBD1 covers 7 bases. With V trimmed by 0 bases and J by 3 bases, 4 bases remained unmatched. Germline CDR1 and CDR2: LGHDT and YNNKEL (reference sequence). CDR3 length equals 15 residues. The CDR3 sequence is CASSQEQGNDYGYTF. CDR3 nucleotide sequence: TGTGCCAGCAGCCAAGAACAGGGGAATGACTATGGCTACACCTTC.

The chain employs TRBV3-1 (or the pseudogene TRBV3-2) and TRBJ2-7, with unresolved D. This CDR3 contains 12 residues. Germline values: CDR1 LGHDT, CDR2 YNNKEL (reference sequence). The ends were cut back, 1 base at V and 4 bases at J, with 5 bases in the middle. In nucleotides, the CDR3 is TGTGCCAGCAGCCAAGGGAGTTACGAGCAGTACTTC. It encodes CASSQGSYEQYF.

This rearrangement joins TRBV7-6 to TRBJ2-3; 9 bases are a match to TRBD2. CDR1 and CDR2 from the germline V gene are SGHVS and FNYEAQ. CDR3 length: 16 amino acids. Trimming removed 1 base from V and 2 bases from J; junction bases left unmatched: 4. CDR3 nucleotide sequence: TGTGCCAGCAGCTTAGTCGGCGGGGGGGCCACAGATACGCAGTATTTT. Translating gives CASSLVGGGATDTQYF.

This sequence joins TRBV5-7 and TRBJ2-1, with 9 positions matching TRBD1. TRBV5-7 is assigned to the ORF class and has an uncertain function. This CDR3 comprises 19 residues. V gave up 2 bases and J gave up 6 bases; unmatched junction bases: 18. CDR3 DNA sequence: TGTGCCAGCAGCTTATTTTCCTACCCCGGGACAGGGTTTTTCAATGAGCAGTTCTTC. Protein: CASSLFSYPGTGFFNEQFF.

The V and J genes are TRBV14 and TRBJ2-7, with 9 nucleotides matching TRBD1. Germline V CDR1 and CDR2: SGHDN, FVKESK. This CDR3 has 15 amino acids. After removal of 2 bases from V and 2 bases from J, the junction contained 4 bases not matched to a gene. CDR3 sequence (DNA): TGTGCCAGCAGCCAACCGGACAGGGGACCCTACGAGCAGTACTTC. Its translation is CASSQPDRGPYEQYF.

This rearrangement joins TRBV5-1 to TRBJ1-1; D gene unclear. V lost 0 bases, J lost 0 bases, and 15 bases lay in between. CDR1 and CDR2 from the germline V gene are SGHRS and YFSETQ. The CDR3 spans 17 residues. The CDR3 DNA is TGCGCCAGCAGCTTGGAGCGGGGAAGACGAATGAACACTGAAGCTTTCTTT. This codes for CASSLERGRRMNTEAFF. Using reference TRBV5-1 and TRBJ1-1 for the parts outside the CDR3, the full variable domain is KAGVTQTPRYLIKTRGQQVTLSCSPISGHRSVSWYQQTPGQGLQFLFEYFSETQRNKGNFPGRFSGRQFSNSRSEMNVSTLELGDSALYLCASSLERGRRMNTEAFFGQGTRLTVV.

This clone showed up just a few times. This chain connects TRBV11-2 to TRBJ2-1, with D maybe TRBD1 (5 bases). The CDR3 is 15 residues long. The germline V gene has CDR1 SGHAT and CDR2 FQNNGV. V was cut by 1 base and J by 9 bases, with 16 bases left in between. The CDR3 DNA sequence: TGTGCCAGCAGCTTAGGGGGCGTTCGGTCTGGTGAGCAGTTCTTC. This sequence encodes CASSLGGVRSGEQFF.

This chain connects TRBV19 to TRBJ1-4; 7 bases are shared with TRBD1. V was clipped by 3 bases and J by 6 bases; unmatched bases: 10. CDR1 is LNHDA, CDR2 SQIVND, per germline (reference sequence). CDR3 length: 16 residues. The CDR3, as DNA: TGTGCCAGTAGTATGGGCCCTCCCAGGGGGGATGAAAAACTGTTTTTT. This gives the protein CASSMGPPRGDEKLFF.

This chain links TRBV9 with TRBJ2-7; weak D call: TRBD2 (7 bases). Between the trimmed V and J ends, which lost 4 bases and 2 bases, there was a span of 19 bases. From germline, CDR1 is SGDLS and CDR2 YYNGEE. The CDR3 is 16 amino acids. The CDR3 here is CASSPARGGQAYEQYF. Written as DNA, the CDR3 is TGTGCCAGCAGCCCCGCGAGGGGGGGACAAGCCTACGAGCAGTACTTC.

The chain combines TRBV7-8 with TRBJ2-5; a weak D match, TRBD1 (5 bases). CDR1 and CDR2 (germline): SGHVS, FQNEAQ. V was cut by 6 bases and J by 0 bases, with 8 bases left in between. The CDR3 spans 13 residues. Here the CDR3 reads CASRRQYQETQYF. The CDR3 nucleotides are TGTGCCAGCAGACGACAGTACCAAGAGACCCAGTACTTC.

The V call is TRBV29-1, the J call TRBJ1-1, with TRBD1 as a possible D gene (6 bases). Trimming pared 6 bases from V and 6 bases from J, leaving 11 bases between. The CDR3 covers 11 residues. Germline loops: CDR1 SQVTM, CDR2 ANQGSEA. The CDR3 coding sequence is TGCAGCGTGTCACAGGGACCTGAAGCTTTCTTT. This codes for CSVSQGPEAFF.

J is TRBJ2-4 and V is TRBV19; D perhaps matches TRBD1 (5 bases). The CDR3 loop spans 14 amino acids. The V gene lost 7 bases and the J gene lost 3 bases, with 13 bases spanning the gap. Looked up from germline, CDR1 is LNHDA and CDR2 is SQIVND (reference sequence). The CDR3 region is CASNPDMFKNIQYF. The CDR3 region has the DNA TGTGCCAGTAATCCGGACATGTTCAAAAACATTCAGTACTTC.

CDR3: CASSFPWTAANYGYTF. DNA of the CDR3: TGTGCCAGTAGTTTTCCTTGGACAGCAGCTAACTATGGCTACACCTTC. The V gene is TRBV19, the J gene TRBJ1-2; D is perhaps TRBD1 (6 bases). The germline gives CDR1 LNHDA, CDR2 SQIVND (reference sequence). V shed 5 bases and J shed 0 bases, with 16 bases lying between them. This CDR3 contains 16 residues. Based on the CDR3 plus reference TRBV19 and TRBJ1-2, the full variable domain is DGGITQSPKYLFRKEGQNVTLSCEQNLNHDAMYWYRQDPGQGLRLIYYSQIVNDFQKGDIAEGYSVSREKKESFPLTVTSAQKNPTAFYLCASSFPWTAANYGYTFGSGTRLTVV.

Only one count was recorded for this clone. The chain links TRBV10-1 to TRBJ2-7; 8 bases align to TRBD2. This CDR3 has 16 residues. Germline V gene data show CDR1 as WNHNN and CDR2 as SYGVQD (reference sequence). V shed 2 bases, J shed 0 bases, and the junction held 6 bases outside the gene matches. CDR3 bases: TGCGCCAGCAGTGAGGATTGCGGGGGGTTCTCCTACGAGCAGTACTTC. Protein product: CASSEDCGGFSYEQYF.

The CDR3 DNA follows: TGTGCCACCAGTGGCCGGACAGGGGCTGAAGCTTTCTTT. It yields the protein CATSGRTGAEAFF. The chain employs TRBV24-1 and TRBJ1-1; the match to TRBD1 covers 9 bases. J gave up 6 bases and V 5 bases, and 3 bases lay outside the gene matches. Germline V gives CDR1 KGHDR, CDR2 SFDVKD. The CDR3 loop spans 13 amino acids.

J is TRBJ1-5 and V is TRBV24-1, with TRBD1 matching 7 bases. The length of the CDR3 is 16 residues. Germline loops: CDR1 KGHDR, CDR2 SFDVKD. The V and J ends lost 5 bases and 5 bases, in that order; junction bases with no gene match: 11. CDR3 protein: CATSAGGRGRHQPQHF. CDR3 nucleotides: TGTGCCACCAGTGCCGGGGGTAGGGGGCGTCATCAGCCCCAGCATTTT.

This chain uses TRBV28 with TRBJ1-2; D is ambiguous. This CDR3 has 13 residues. Germline loops: CDR1 MDHEN, CDR2 SYDVKM. The ends were cut back, 4 bases at V and 4 bases at J, with 10 bases in the middle. DNA for the CDR3: TGTGCCAGCAGTTCCCAGGCCTTCTATGGCTACACCTTC. It codes for CASSSQAFYGYTF.

V and J are TRBV2 and TRBJ2-7; 8 bases match TRBD1. Germline values: CDR1 SNHLY, CDR2 FYNNEI. The CDR3 is 15 residues long. V was clipped by 6 bases and J by 2 bases; unmatched bases: 9. DNA for the CDR3: TGTGCCAGCAGCCTTCCGGGACAGGTACCCTACGAGCAGTACTTC. Encoded protein: CASSLPGQVPYEQYF.

DNA for the CDR3: TGTGCCAGCAAGGGGACAGCCTTCGAAAAACTGTTTTTT. It is translated as CASKGTAFEKLFF. This sequence joins TRBV2 and TRBJ1-4; TRBD1 matches at 7 bases. Germline CDR1 reads SNHLY; CDR2 reads FYNNEI. V shed 7 bases and J 8 bases; nucleotides not matched to a gene: 7. The CDR3 has 13 residues.

The rearrangement uses TRBV19 and TRBJ2-7; perhaps TRBD1 as D (6 bases). Germline CDR1 reads LNHDA; CDR2 reads SQIVND (reference sequence). V lost 3 bases and J lost 6, with 15 bases in between. CDR3 length: 14 amino acids. The CDR3: CASSMRGGPGEQYF. DNA for the CDR3: TGTGCCAGTAGTATGAGAGGGGGACCCGGCGAGCAGTACTTC.

The V gene is TRBV7-9, the J gene TRBJ1-2; TRBD1 matches at 8 bases. The V segment lost 1 base and the J segment 5 bases; nucleotides outside the gene matches: 3. Germline CDR1 is SEHNR and CDR2 is FQNEAQ (reference sequence). This CDR3 is built from 14 residues. The CDR3 here is CASSLEQGGYGYTF. CDR3 DNA: TGTGCCAGCAGCTTAGAACAGGGGGGGTATGGCTACACCTTC.

V usage is TRBV5-1 and J usage is TRBJ1-1; 9 bases are shared with TRBD1. From germline, CDR1 is SGHRS and CDR2 YFSETQ. V shed 4 bases, J shed 8 bases, and the junction held 3 bases outside the gene matches. The CDR3 runs 12 residues. CDR3 bases: TGCGCCAGCAGCCCTGACAGGGGGGAAGCTTTCTTT. Its protein is CASSPDRGEAFF.

This chain links TRBV5-8 with TRBJ1-2, with D possibly being TRBD1 (6 bases). The CDR3 contains 15 residues. From germline, CDR1 is SGHTS and CDR2 YDEGEE. V was shortened by 4 bases and J by 3 bases, with 16 bases between the two germline ends. CDR3 loop: CASSLAGGGDYGYTF. Here the CDR3 DNA reads TGTGCCAGCAGCCTTGCCGGGGGGGGCGACTATGGCTACACCTTC. Complete variable domain (other parts from reference TRBV5-8 and TRBJ1-2): EAGVTQSPTHLIKTRGQQATLRCSPISGHTSVYWYQQALGLGLQFLLWYDEGEERNRGNFPPRFSGRQFPNYSSELNVNALELEDSALYLCASSLAGGGDYGYTFGSGTRLTVV.

CDR3 coding DNA: TGTGCCAGCAGCCAGACAGGGAATCAGCCCCAGCATTTT. This sequence encodes CASSQTGNQPQHF. V usage is TRBV9 and J usage is TRBJ1-5; 7 bases align to TRBD1. There are 13 residues in the CDR3. With V trimmed by 4 bases and J by 4 bases, 2 bases remained unmatched. Germline CDR1 reads SGDLS; CDR2 reads YYNGEE.

This chain connects TRBV10-3 to TRBJ2-7, with 9 bases fitting TRBD1. Germline CDR1 reads ENHRY; CDR2 reads SYGVKD. The length of the CDR3 is 14 residues. Unmatched junction bases numbered 8, after V lost 6 bases and J lost 5 bases. Here the CDR3 reads CAIRPGQGAHEQYF. For the CDR3, the DNA is TGTGCCATCAGGCCGGGACAGGGTGCCCACGAGCAGTACTTC.

This chain connects TRBV14 to TRBJ1-1; perhaps TRBD1 as D (6 bases). CDR1 SGHDN and CDR2 FVKESK come from the germline V gene. This CDR3 has 17 amino acids. V was cut by 4 bases and J by 5 bases, with 23 bases left in between. CDR3 sequence: CASSPLKKGGEKTEAFF. Here the CDR3 DNA reads TGTGCCAGCAGCCCTTTAAAAAAAGGGGGGGAAAAAACTGAAGCTTTCTTT.

The J gene is TRBJ2-7, the V gene TRBV9; 9 bases agree with TRBD1. Trimming at V came to 4 bases and at J to 2 bases, leaving 10 bases not matched to a gene. The germline CDR1 and CDR2 sequences are SGDLS and YYNGEE. There are 16 residues in the CDR3. The CDR3 coding sequence is TGTGCCAGCAGCCCGACCGGGACAGGGATTGCCTACGAGCAGTACTTC. It translates to CASSPTGTGIAYEQYF.

This clone has only a few counts. The V gene is TRBV18, the J gene TRBJ1-5; the match to TRBD1 covers 7 bases. Germline CDR1 and CDR2: KGHSH and LQKENI. Unmatched junction bases numbered 5, after V lost 3 bases and J lost 3 bases. The CDR3 covers 15 residues. DNA for the CDR3: TGTGCCAGCTCACCCGAGACAGGGCTCAATCAGCCCCAGCATTTT. Protein product: CASSPETGLNQPQHF.

V and J are TRBV16 and TRBJ1-1; D remains unclear. The germline CDR1 and CDR2 sequences are KGHSY and FQNENV. The CDR3 is made up of 13 amino acids. V was clipped by 4 bases and J by 4 bases, with 10 bases between them. CDR3 nucleotide sequence: TGTGCCAGCAGCCCAAGAACGGGCACTGAAGCTTTCTTT. Translated: CASSPRTGTEAFF.

This clone has more than one count but fewer than ten. J is TRBJ1-1 and V is TRBV5-1; TRBD1 matches at 7 bases. V lost 5 bases and J lost 6; bases outside the gene matches: 7. CDR3 length: 13 residues. CDR1 and CDR2 (germline): SGHRS, YFSETQ. This CDR3 is CASREGQLAEAFF. In DNA form, the CDR3 reads TGCGCCAGCAGGGAGGGACAGCTGGCTGAAGCTTTCTTT.